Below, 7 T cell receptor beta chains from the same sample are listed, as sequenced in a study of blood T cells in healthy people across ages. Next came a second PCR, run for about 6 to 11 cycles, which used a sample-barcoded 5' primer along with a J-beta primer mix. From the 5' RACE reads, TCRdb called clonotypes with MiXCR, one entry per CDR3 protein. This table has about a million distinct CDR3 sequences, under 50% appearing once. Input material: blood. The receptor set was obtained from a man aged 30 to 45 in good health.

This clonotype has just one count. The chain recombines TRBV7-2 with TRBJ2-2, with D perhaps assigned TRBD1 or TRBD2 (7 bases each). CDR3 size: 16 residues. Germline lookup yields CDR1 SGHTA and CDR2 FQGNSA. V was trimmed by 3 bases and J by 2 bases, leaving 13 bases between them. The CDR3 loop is CASSFRGGTNTGELFF. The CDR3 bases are TGTGCCAGCAGCTTCAGGGGGGGTACTAACACCGGGGAGCTGTTTTTT.

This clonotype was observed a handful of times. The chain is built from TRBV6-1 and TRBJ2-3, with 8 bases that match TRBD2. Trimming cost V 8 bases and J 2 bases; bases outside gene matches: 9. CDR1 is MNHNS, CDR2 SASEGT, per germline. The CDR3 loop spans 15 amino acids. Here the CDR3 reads CASESQRGYTDTQYF. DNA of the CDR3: TGTGCCAGCGAAAGCCAGCGGGGGTACACAGATACGCAGTATTTT.

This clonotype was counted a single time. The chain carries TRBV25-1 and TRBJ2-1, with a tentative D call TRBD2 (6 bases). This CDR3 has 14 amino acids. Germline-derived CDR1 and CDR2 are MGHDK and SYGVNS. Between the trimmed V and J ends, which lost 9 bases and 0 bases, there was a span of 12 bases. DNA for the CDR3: TGTGCCAGAACGGGACTCGCCTCCTACAATGAGCAGTTCTTC. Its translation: CARTGLASYNEQFF.

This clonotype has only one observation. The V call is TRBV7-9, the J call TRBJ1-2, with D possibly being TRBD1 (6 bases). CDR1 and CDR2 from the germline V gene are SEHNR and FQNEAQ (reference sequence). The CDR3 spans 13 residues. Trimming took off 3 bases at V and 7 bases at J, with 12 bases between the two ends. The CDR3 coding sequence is TGTGCCAGCAGCTTCCCAGGGGAGGGTGGCTACACCTTC. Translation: CASSFPGEGGYTF.

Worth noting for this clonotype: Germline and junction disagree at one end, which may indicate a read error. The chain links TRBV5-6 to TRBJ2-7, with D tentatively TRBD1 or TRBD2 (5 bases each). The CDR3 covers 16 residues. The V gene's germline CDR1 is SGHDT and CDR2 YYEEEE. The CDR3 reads CASSGGDGGPLYGQYF. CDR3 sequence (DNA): TGTGCCAGCAGCGGTGGGGACGGCGGCCCCCTCTACGGGCAGTACTTC.

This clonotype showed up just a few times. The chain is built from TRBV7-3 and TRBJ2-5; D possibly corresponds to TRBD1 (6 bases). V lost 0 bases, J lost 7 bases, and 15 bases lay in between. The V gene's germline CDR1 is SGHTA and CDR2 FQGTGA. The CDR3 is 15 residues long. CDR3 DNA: TGTGCCAGCAGCTTAACTTTAGGGGGATTAGGGACCCAGTACTTC. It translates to CASSLTLGGLGTQYF.

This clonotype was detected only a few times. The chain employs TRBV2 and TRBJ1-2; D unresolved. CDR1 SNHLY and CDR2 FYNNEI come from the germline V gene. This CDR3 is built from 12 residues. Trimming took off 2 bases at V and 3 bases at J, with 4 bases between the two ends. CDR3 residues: CASSEQYYGYTF. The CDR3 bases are TGTGCCAGCAGTGAACAGTACTATGGCTACACCTTC.